Following are 16 T cell receptor beta chains from one sample sequenced in a study of OX40 agonist ivuxolimab in advanced cancers. Assay used: immunoSEQ multiplex PCR; TCRdb lists only in-frame clones, some missing. The sample includes approximately 75,000 clones, more than 70% of them seen just once. Material: CD4+ or CD8+ T cells sorted from blood, obtained in a trial of the OX40 agonist ivuxolimab. The origin of the receptors is an adult with an advanced solid tumor such as melanoma, head and neck, liver or kidney cancer.

The chain uses TRBV5-1 and TRBJ2-7; 7 nucleotides line up with TRBD2. This CDR3 is 15 amino acids long. CDR1 is SGHRS, CDR2 YFSETQ, per germline. The V gene end was trimmed by 0 bases and the J gene end by 0 bases; junction bases not matched to a gene: 3. The CDR3 loop is CASSLAGTTSYEQYF. The CDR3 DNA sequence: TGCGCCAGCAGCTTGGCCGGGACTACCTCCTACGAGCAGTACTTC.

The J gene is TRBJ2-1, the V gene TRBV5-1, with D perhaps TRBD1 (6 bases). Germline CDR1 reads SGHRS; CDR2 reads YFSETQ. This CDR3 is 17 amino acids long. Trimming left V 1 base short and J 3 bases short, with 17 bases between. The CDR3 loop is CASSLSIRGTLYNEQFF. For the CDR3, the DNA is TGCGCCAGCAGCTTGTCGATTAGGGGGACACTCTACAATGAGCAGTTCTTC.

The J gene is TRBJ1-1, the V gene TRBV6-1; unclear D gene. Germline V CDR1 and CDR2: MNHNS, SASEGT. CDR3 length equals 15 residues. The ends were cut back, 5 bases at V and 1 base at J, with 14 bases in the middle. DNA of the CDR3: TGTGCCAGCAGTAAAAGCGGAGCCCAGAACACTGAAGCTTTCTTT. It yields the protein CASSKSGAQNTEAFF.

V gene TRBV6-5 combines with J gene TRBJ1-5, with a possible D match to TRBD1 (5 bases). The V and J ends lost 5 bases and 6 bases respectively, with 14 bases between them. The V gene's germline CDR1 is MNHEY and CDR2 SVGAGI. The CDR3 spans 14 residues. This CDR3 reads CASSRQPMSQPQHF. In nucleotides, the CDR3 is TGTGCCAGCAGTAGACAGCCGATGAGTCAGCCCCAGCATTTT.

The chain combines TRBV4-3 with TRBJ1-4; D is perhaps TRBD1 (5 bases). CDR1 and CDR2 (germline): LGHNA, YSLEER. V lost 4 bases and J 5 bases, leaving 17 bases between the germline ends. CDR3 length: 16 residues. The CDR3 nucleotides read TGCGCCAGCAGCCCCTTAGCGGGGACGGGGAATGAAAAACTGTTTTTT. Translating gives CASSPLAGTGNEKLFF.

For the CDR3, the DNA is TGTGCCAGCAGCTTTGGGGACAGGGAATATCCCATGGGGTACGAGCAGTACTTC. Translated: CASSFGDREYPMGYEQYF. The chain combines TRBV7-9 with TRBJ2-5, with 9 bases aligning to TRBD1. The J call may be faulty, since TRBJ2-7 better matches the DNA end. Germline loops: CDR1 SEHNR, CDR2 FQNEAQ (reference sequence). CDR3 length: 18 amino acids.

This chain connects TRBV13 to TRBJ1-3; 7 positions match TRBD1. Looked up from germline, CDR1 is PRHDT and CDR2 is FYEKMQ (reference sequence). The CDR3 runs 18 residues. V lost 3 bases, J lost 0 bases, and 11 bases stayed unmatched. The CDR3 sequence is CASSLGFEGQPSGNTIYF. The CDR3 nucleotides are TGTGCCAGCAGCTTGGGCTTTGAGGGACAGCCCTCTGGAAACACCATATATTTT.

This rearrangement joins TRBV7-9 to TRBJ2-2, with D perhaps TRBD1 (5 bases). Looked up from germline, CDR1 is SEHNR and CDR2 is FQNEAQ (reference sequence). The CDR3 covers 15 residues. Between the trimmed V and J ends, which lost 1 base and 6 bases, there was a span of 12 bases. The CDR3 protein is CASSLVSGRAGELFF. CDR3 sequence (DNA): TGTGCCAGCAGCTTAGTATCAGGGCGAGCCGGGGAGCTGTTTTTT.

CDR3 loop: CASSPQVNTEAFF. The CDR3 DNA is TGTGCCAGCAGCCCCCAGGTCAACACTGAAGCTTTCTTT. The chain is built from TRBV4-2 and TRBJ1-1; no definite D call. The CDR3 spans 13 residues. From germline, CDR1 is LGHNA and CDR2 YNFKEQ. With 4 bases removed from V and 2 bases from J, the gap between germline ends came to 8 bases.

The rearrangement joins TRBV29-1 to TRBJ1-2, with 9 nucleotides matching TRBD1. Trimming took 3 bases from V and 4 from J; bases not matched to a gene: 9. This CDR3 contains 15 residues. The germline V gene encodes CDR1 SQVTM and CDR2 ANQGSEA. The CDR3 nucleotides read TGCAGCGTTGATAAGGCGACAGGGGGTAGCTATGGCTACACCTTC. Protein sequence: CSVDKATGGSYGYTF.

The V gene is TRBV11-2, the J gene TRBJ2-7; 8 bases agree with TRBD1. CDR1 is SGHAT, CDR2 FQNNGV, per germline. The CDR3 covers 14 residues. The V segment lost 5 bases and the J segment 2 bases; nucleotides outside the gene matches: 5. CDR3: CASSTRTGPYEQYF. CDR3 sequence (DNA): TGTGCCAGCAGCACCCGGACAGGGCCCTACGAGCAGTACTTC.

This chain uses TRBV6-1 with TRBJ2-4; maybe TRBD2 (5 bases). The CDR3 loop spans 15 amino acids. Germline-derived CDR1 and CDR2 are MNHNS and SASEGT. The germline V and J ends were trimmed by 6 bases and 1 base, with 13 bases remaining between them. The CDR3: CASRPLDYAKNIQYF. In nucleotides, the CDR3 is TGTGCCAGCAGGCCGCTAGACTATGCCAAAAACATTCAGTACTTC.

This chain links TRBV15 with TRBJ2-2; D not certain. CDR3 length: 13 amino acids. Deletions cut 0 bases from V and 6 bases from J, with 5 bases between. In germline, CDR1 is LNHNV, CDR2 YYDKDF (reference sequence). CDR3 nucleotide sequence: TGTGCCACCAGCAGAGATAAACCCGGGGAGCTGTTTTTT. Encoded protein: CATSRDKPGELFF.

The chain carries TRBV30 and TRBJ1-5, with a possible D match to TRBD1 (6 bases). Trimming pared 0 bases from V and 0 bases from J, leaving 9 bases between. The germline V gene has CDR1 GTSNPN and CDR2 SVGIG (reference sequence). This CDR3 is 15 amino acids long. The CDR3 spells CAWSVAGHSNQPQHF. In DNA form, the CDR3 reads TGTGCCTGGAGTGTAGCGGGACATAGCAATCAGCCCCAGCATTTT.

The rearrangement links TRBV30 to TRBJ2-1, with D tentatively TRBD2 (5 bases). Looked up from germline, CDR1 is GTSNPN and CDR2 is SVGIG (reference sequence). V lost 0 bases and J 7 bases, leaving 19 bases between the germline ends. This CDR3 comprises 16 residues. The CDR3 DNA reads as TGTGCCTGGAGTGTAGGAGTTAAGCGGCAATATAATGAGCAGTTCTTC. It specifies CAWSVGVKRQYNEQFF.

This clone was observed once. The J gene is TRBJ2-1, the V gene TRBV5-1; TRBD1 aligns across 9 bases. The V gene end was trimmed by 5 bases and the J gene end by 3 bases; junction bases not matched to a gene: 6. The CDR3 loop spans 15 amino acids. The germline CDR1 and CDR2 sequences are SGHRS and YFSETQ. CDR3 sequence: CASSPTGGGYNEQFF. As DNA, the CDR3 is TGCGCCAGCAGTCCAACAGGGGGCGGCTACAATGAGCAGTTCTTC. Based on the CDR3 plus reference TRBV5-1 and TRBJ2-1, the full variable domain is KAGVTQTPRYLIKTRGQQVTLSCSPISGHRSVSWYQQTPGQGLQFLFEYFSETQRNKGNFPGRFSGRQFSNSRSEMNVSTLELGDSALYLCASSPTGGGYNEQFFGPGTRLTVL.